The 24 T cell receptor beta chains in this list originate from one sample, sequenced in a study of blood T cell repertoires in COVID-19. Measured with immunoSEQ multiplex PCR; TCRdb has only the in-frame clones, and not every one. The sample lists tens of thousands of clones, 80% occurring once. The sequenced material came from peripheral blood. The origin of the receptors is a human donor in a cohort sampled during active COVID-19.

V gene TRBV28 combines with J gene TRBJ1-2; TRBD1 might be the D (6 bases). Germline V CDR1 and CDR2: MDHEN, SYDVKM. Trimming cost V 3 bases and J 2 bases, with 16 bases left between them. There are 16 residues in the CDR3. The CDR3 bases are TGTGCCAGCAGTTTGGCAGGACTTCAGGGGAACTATGGCTACACCTTC. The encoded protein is CASSLAGLQGNYGYTF.

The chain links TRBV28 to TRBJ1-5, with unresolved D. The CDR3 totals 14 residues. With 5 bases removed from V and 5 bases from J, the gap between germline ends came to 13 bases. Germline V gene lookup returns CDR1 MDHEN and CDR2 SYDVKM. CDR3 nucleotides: TGTGCCAGCAGTCCGACGGAGGAGCATCAGCCCCAGCATTTT. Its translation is CASSPTEEHQPQHF.

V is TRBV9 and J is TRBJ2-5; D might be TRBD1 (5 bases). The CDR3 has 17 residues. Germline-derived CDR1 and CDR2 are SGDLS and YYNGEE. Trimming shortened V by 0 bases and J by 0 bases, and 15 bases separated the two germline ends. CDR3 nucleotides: TGTGCCAGCAGCGTAGCTTTAGGGGTCGGTTACCAAGAGACCCAGTACTTC. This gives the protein CASSVALGVGYQETQYF.

This CDR3 reads CASSSTVLGGRGDHGYTF. The CDR3 DNA follows: TGTGCCAGCAGCTCTACCGTCCTGGGGGGTCGGGGCGATCATGGCTACACCTTC. The chain couples TRBV13 to TRBJ1-2; a possible D gene is TRBD1 (5 bases). This CDR3 spans 18 amino acids. Germline loops: CDR1 PRHDT, CDR2 FYEKMQ (reference sequence). V dropped 4 bases and J dropped 6 bases, with 27 bases sitting between them.

This CDR3 reads CASSRDYNSYEQYF. The DNA of the CDR3 is TGTGCCAGCAGCCGAGACTACAATTCCTACGAGCAGTACTTC. The rearrangement joins TRBV11-3 to TRBJ2-7; D perhaps matches TRBD2 (5 bases). CDR1 is SGHNT and CDR2 is YENEEA in the germline V gene. V gave up 5 bases and J gave up 1 base, with 12 bases separating them. There are 14 residues in the CDR3.

Written as DNA, the CDR3 is TGTGCCAGCAGCTCGGGCAGGGGGACGTTGGGGTCTGGAAACACCATATATTTT. Translating gives CASSSGRGTLGSGNTIYF. This chain joins TRBV9 and TRBJ1-3; 7 bases align to TRBD1. Germline CDR1 is SGDLS and CDR2 is YYNGEE. CDR3 length: 18 residues. V lost 4 bases, J lost 1 base, and 14 bases stayed unmatched.

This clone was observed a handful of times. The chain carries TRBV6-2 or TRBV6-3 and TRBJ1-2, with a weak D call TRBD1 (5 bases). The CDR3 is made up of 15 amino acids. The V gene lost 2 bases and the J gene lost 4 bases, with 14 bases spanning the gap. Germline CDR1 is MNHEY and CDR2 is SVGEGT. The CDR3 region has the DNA TGTGCCAGCAGTTACGACGGGGGTACGGGCTATGGCTACACCTTC. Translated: CASSYDGGTGYGYTF.

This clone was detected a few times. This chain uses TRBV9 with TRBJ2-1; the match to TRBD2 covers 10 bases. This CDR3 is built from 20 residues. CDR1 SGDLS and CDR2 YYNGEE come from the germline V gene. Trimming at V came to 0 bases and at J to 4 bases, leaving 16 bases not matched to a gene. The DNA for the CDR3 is TGTGCCAGCAGCGTAGTTGGAGTTGGGGGGACTAGCGTTTCGTACAATGAGCAGTTCTTC. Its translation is CASSVVGVGGTSVSYNEQFF.

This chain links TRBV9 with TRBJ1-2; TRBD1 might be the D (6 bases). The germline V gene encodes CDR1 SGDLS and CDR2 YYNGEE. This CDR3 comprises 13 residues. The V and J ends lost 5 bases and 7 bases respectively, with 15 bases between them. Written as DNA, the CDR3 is TGTGCCAGCAGAGCCACAGGGCTATTTGGCTACACCTTC. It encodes CASRATGLFGYTF.

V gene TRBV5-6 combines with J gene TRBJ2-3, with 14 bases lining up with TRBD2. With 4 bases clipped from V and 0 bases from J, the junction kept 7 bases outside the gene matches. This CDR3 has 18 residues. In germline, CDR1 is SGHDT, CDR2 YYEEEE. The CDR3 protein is CASSPTSGRVFSTDTQYF. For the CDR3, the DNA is TGTGCCAGCAGCCCGACTAGCGGGAGGGTCTTTAGCACAGATACGCAGTATTTT. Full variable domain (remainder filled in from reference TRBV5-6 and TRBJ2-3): DAGVTQSPTHLIKTRGQQVTLRCSPKSGHDTVSWYQQALGQGPQFIFQYYEEEERQRGNFPDRFSGHQFPNYSSELNVNALLLGDSALYLCASSPTSGRVFSTDTQYFGPGTRLTVL.

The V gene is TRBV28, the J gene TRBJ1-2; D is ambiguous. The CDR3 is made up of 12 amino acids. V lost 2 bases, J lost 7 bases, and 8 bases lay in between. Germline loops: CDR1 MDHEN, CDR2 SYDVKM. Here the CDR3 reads CASSLAMRGYTF. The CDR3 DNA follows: TGTGCCAGCAGTTTAGCGATGCGTGGCTACACCTTC.

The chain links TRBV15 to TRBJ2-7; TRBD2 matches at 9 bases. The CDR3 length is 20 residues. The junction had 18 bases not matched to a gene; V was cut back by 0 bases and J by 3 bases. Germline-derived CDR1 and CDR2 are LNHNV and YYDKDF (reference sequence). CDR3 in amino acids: CATSRDCWRLAANSLYEQYV. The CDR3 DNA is TGTGCCACCAGCAGAGATTGTTGGCGACTAGCGGCAAACTCACTCTACGAGCAGTACGTC.

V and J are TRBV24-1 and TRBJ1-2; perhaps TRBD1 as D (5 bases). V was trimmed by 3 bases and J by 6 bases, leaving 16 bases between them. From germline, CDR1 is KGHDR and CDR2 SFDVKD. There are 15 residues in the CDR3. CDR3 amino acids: CATSDPSGSSNGYTF. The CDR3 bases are TGTGCCACCAGTGATCCGTCAGGGTCTAGTAATGGCTACACCTTC.

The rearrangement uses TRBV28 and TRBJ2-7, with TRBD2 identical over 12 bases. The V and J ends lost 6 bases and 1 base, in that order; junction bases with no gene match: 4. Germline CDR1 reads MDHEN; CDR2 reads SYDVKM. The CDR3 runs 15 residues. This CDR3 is CASSYTSGGSYEQYF. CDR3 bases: TGTGCCAGCAGCTATACTAGCGGGGGGTCCTACGAGCAGTACTTC.

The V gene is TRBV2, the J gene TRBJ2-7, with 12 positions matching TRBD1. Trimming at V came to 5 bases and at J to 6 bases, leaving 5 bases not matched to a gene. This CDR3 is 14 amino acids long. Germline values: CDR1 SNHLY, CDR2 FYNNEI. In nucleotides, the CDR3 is TGTGCCAGCAGTACCGGGACAGGGGGCTTCGAGCAGTACGTC. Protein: CASSTGTGGFEQYV.

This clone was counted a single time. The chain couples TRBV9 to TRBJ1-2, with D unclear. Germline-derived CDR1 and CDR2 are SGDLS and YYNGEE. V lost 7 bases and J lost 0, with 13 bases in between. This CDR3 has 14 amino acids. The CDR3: CASEKPSSNYGYTF. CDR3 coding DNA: TGTGCCAGCGAAAAGCCGAGTTCTAACTATGGCTACACCTTC.

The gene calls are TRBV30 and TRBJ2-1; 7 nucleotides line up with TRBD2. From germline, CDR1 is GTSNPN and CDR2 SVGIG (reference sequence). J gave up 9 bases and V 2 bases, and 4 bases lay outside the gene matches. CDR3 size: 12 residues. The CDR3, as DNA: TGTGCCTGGAGTCGACTAGCAATTGAGCAGTTCTTC. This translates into CAWSRLAIEQFF.

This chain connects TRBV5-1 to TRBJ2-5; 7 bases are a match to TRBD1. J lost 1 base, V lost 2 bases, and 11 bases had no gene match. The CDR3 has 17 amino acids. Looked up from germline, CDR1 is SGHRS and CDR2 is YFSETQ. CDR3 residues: CASSFLKRAGGQETQYF. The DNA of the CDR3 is TGCGCCAGCAGCTTCCTTAAACGGGCAGGGGGCCAAGAGACCCAGTACTTC.

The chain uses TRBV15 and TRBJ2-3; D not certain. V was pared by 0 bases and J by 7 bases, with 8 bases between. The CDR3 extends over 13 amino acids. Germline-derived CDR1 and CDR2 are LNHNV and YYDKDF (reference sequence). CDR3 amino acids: CATSRDRSHTQYF. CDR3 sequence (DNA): TGTGCCACCAGCAGAGATCGGAGTCATACGCAGTATTTT.

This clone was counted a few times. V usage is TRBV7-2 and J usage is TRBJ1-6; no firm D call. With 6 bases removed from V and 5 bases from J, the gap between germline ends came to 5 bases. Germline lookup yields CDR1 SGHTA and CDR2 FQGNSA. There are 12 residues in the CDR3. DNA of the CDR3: TGTGCCAGCAGAGGAGATAATTCACCCCTCCACTTT. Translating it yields CASRGDNSPLHF.

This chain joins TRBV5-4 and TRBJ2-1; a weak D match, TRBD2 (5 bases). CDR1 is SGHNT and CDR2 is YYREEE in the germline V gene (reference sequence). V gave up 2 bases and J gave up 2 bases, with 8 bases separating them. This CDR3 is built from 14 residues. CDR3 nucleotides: TGTGCCAGCAGCTTTAGAGGGACCTACAATGAGCAGTTCTTC. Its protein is CASSFRGTYNEQFF.

CDR3: CASSLSPLTGQMNTEAFF. The CDR3 nucleotides are TGTGCCAGCAGCCTCTCCCCCCTGACAGGGCAAATGAACACTGAAGCTTTCTTT. The chain links TRBV7-2 to TRBJ1-1; 7 nucleotides line up with TRBD1. Germline-derived CDR1 and CDR2 are SGHTA and FQGNSA. The V segment lost 5 bases and the J segment 0 bases; nucleotides outside the gene matches: 15. This CDR3 has 18 amino acids.

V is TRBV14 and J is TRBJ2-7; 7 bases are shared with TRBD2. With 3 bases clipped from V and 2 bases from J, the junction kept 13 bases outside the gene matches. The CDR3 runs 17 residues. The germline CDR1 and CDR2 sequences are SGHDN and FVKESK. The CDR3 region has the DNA TGTGCCAGCAGCCAGCTCACACCGACTAGCACCACCTACGAGCAGTACGTC. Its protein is CASSQLTPTSTTYEQYV.

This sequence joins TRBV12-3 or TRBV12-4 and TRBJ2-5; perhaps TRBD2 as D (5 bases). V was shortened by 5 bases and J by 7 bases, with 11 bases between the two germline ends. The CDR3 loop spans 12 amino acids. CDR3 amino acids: CASSPPLATQYF. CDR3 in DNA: TGTGCCAGCAGTCCCCCGCTAGCGACCCAGTACTTC.